This is a list of T cell receptor beta chains from one sample in a study of identical twins' blood T cells. TCRdb recomputed calls from the 5' RACE reads with MiXCR, one row per CDR3 protein. The data show 300,000 to 450,000 distinct CDR3 sequences, under 30% seen once. The material sequenced was PBMCs. All receptors come from a woman aged 18 to 49 in good health. The CDR3 runs from the conserved cysteine through the conserved F or W. Fields, in order: clone size, D gene, J gene, V gene, CDR3 protein, CDR3 DNA. A D gene is named only where the DNA matches it firmly. Clone size is shown for a subset of rows, as once, few, many or a class of expanded clone.

clone_size: -
d_call: -
j_call: TRBJ1-6
v_call: TRBV7-2
cdr3_aa: CASSLRGPNSPLHF
cdr3_nt: TGTGCCAGCAGCTTACGAGGGCCAAATTCACCCCTCCACTTT

clone_size: many
d_call: -
j_call: TRBJ1-1
v_call: TRBV5-6
cdr3_aa: CASSLGRRGTEAFF
cdr3_nt: TGTGCCAGCAGCCTTGGAAGGAGGGGCACTGAAGCTTTCTTT

clone_size: few
d_call: -
j_call: TRBJ2-7
v_call: TRBV21-1
cdr3_aa: CASSNLAGGLLDEQYF
cdr3_nt: TGTGCCAGCAGCAATTTAGCGGGAGGGCTCTTGGACGAGCAGTACTTC

clone_size: many
d_call: -
j_call: TRBJ2-3
v_call: TRBV6-2/TRBV6-3
cdr3_aa: CASRTPGAADTQYF
cdr3_nt: TGTGCCAGCAGGACCCCTGGGGCGGCAGATACGCAGTATTTT

clone_size: few
d_call: -
j_call: TRBJ2-1
v_call: TRBV6-2/TRBV6-3
cdr3_aa: CASSYTDAYNEQFF
cdr3_nt: TGTGCCAGCAGTTACACGGACGCATACAATGAGCAGTTCTTC

clone_size: few
d_call: -
j_call: TRBJ2-7
v_call: TRBV20-1
cdr3_aa: CSARSPGTDFYEQYF
cdr3_nt: TGCAGTGCTAGATCCCCAGGAACAGACTTCTACGAGCAGTACTTC

clone_size: -
d_call: -
j_call: TRBJ2-5
v_call: TRBV11-2
cdr3_aa: CASSDTQRQGQETQYF
cdr3_nt: TGTGCCAGCAGCGACACCCAACGGCAGGGGCAAGAGACCCAGTACTTC

clone_size: few
d_call: -
j_call: TRBJ2-7
v_call: TRBV20-1
cdr3_aa: CSASMEVNEQYF
cdr3_nt: TGCAGTGCTAGTATGGAGGTGAACGAGCAGTACTTC

clone_size: few
d_call: -
j_call: TRBJ1-2
v_call: TRBV2
cdr3_aa: CASSEGQAYYGYTF
cdr3_nt: TGTGCCAGCAGTGAGGGTCAGGCATACTATGGCTACACCTTC

clone_size: few
d_call: TRBD2
j_call: TRBJ2-3
v_call: TRBV6-1
cdr3_aa: CASRLTSGGSTDTQYF
cdr3_nt: TGTGCCAGCAGATTGACTAGCGGGGGAAGCACAGATACGCAGTATTTT

clone_size: many
d_call: TRBD2
j_call: TRBJ2-1
v_call: TRBV6-4
cdr3_aa: CASSDSSGSNEQFF
cdr3_nt: TGTGCCAGCAGTGACTCTAGCGGGAGCAATGAGCAGTTCTTC

clone_size: -
d_call: TRBD1
j_call: TRBJ1-1
v_call: TRBV10-3
cdr3_aa: CASSTGENTEAFF
cdr3_nt: TGTGCCAGTAGTACAGGGGAGAACACTGAAGCTTTCTTT

clone_size: -
d_call: -
j_call: TRBJ1-6
v_call: TRBV9
cdr3_aa: CASSVGRVRDSPLHF
cdr3_nt: TGTGCCAGCAGCGTAGGAAGGGTTAGGGATTCACCCCTCCACTTT

clone_size: -
d_call: -
j_call: TRBJ2-1
v_call: TRBV7-3
cdr3_aa: CASSLFSGGNEQFF
cdr3_nt: TGTGCCAGCAGCTTATTTAGCGGAGGGAATGAGCAGTTCTTC

clone_size: many
d_call: TRBD1
j_call: TRBJ1-4
v_call: TRBV5-1
cdr3_aa: CASSLRGSGTGTEKLFF
cdr3_nt: TGCGCCAGCAGCTTGCGCGGCTCCGGGACAGGGACAGAAAAACTGTTTTTT

clone_size: -
d_call: -
j_call: TRBJ2-3
v_call: TRBV29-1
cdr3_aa: CSIYLCSVDPGSDTQYF
cdr3_nt: -

clone_size: -
d_call: TRBD2
j_call: TRBJ2-5
v_call: TRBV4-1
cdr3_aa: CASSSPASGTQETQYF
cdr3_nt: TGCGCCAGCTCTTCCCCAGCTAGCGGGACACAAGAGACCCAGTACTTC

clone_size: -
d_call: -
j_call: TRBJ1-2
v_call: TRBV20-1
cdr3_aa: CRLGSDYGYTF
cdr3_nt: TGCCGTCTCGGTTCGGACTATGGCTACACCTTC

clone_size: -
d_call: -
j_call: TRBJ2-2
v_call: TRBV20-1
cdr3_aa: CSARFWDSAGELFF
cdr3_nt: TGCAGTGCTAGATTTTGGGACTCGGCCGGGGAGCTGTTTTTT

clone_size: many
d_call: -
j_call: TRBJ1-3
v_call: TRBV6-5
cdr3_aa: CASSYDQSSGNTIYF
cdr3_nt: TGTGCCAGCAGTTACGACCAGAGCTCTGGAAACACCATATATTTT

clone_size: -
d_call: -
j_call: TRBJ1-1
v_call: TRBV6-1
cdr3_aa: CASKTGPLNTEAFF
cdr3_nt: TGTGCCAGCAAGACAGGCCCTTTGAACACTGAAGCTTTCTTT

clone_size: few
d_call: TRBD2
j_call: TRBJ2-1
v_call: TRBV6-6
cdr3_aa: CASSGLAVYEQFF
cdr3_nt: TGTGCCAGCAGCGGACTAGCGGTGTATGAGCAGTTCTTC

clone_size: many
d_call: TRBD1
j_call: TRBJ2-3
v_call: TRBV20-1
cdr3_aa: CSAPPGGFSADTQYF
cdr3_nt: TGCAGTGCCCCTCCAGGGGGCTTTAGCGCAGATACGCAGTATTTT

clone_size: -
d_call: -
j_call: TRBJ1-4
v_call: TRBV29-1
cdr3_aa: CSGENNEKLFF
cdr3_nt: TGCAGCGGGGAGAATAATGAAAAACTGTTTTTT

clone_size: -
d_call: -
j_call: TRBJ1-1
v_call: TRBV9
cdr3_aa: CSSSVSMNTEAFF
cdr3_nt: TGTTCCAGCAGCGTAAGCATGAACACTGAAGCTTTCTTT

clone_size: -
d_call: TRBD2
j_call: TRBJ2-1
v_call: TRBV20-1
cdr3_aa: CSPGLAGINEQFF
cdr3_nt: TGCAGTCCAGGACTAGCGGGGATAAATGAGCAGTTCTTC

clone_size: -
d_call: -
j_call: TRBJ2-1
v_call: TRBV9
cdr3_aa: CASSPRQGGYNEQFF
cdr3_nt: TGTGCCAGCAGCCCCCGACAGGGAGGATACAATGAGCAGTTCTTC

clone_size: -
d_call: -
j_call: TRBJ2-3
v_call: TRBV2
cdr3_aa: CASREPGSSTDTQYF
cdr3_nt: TGTGCCAGCAGGGAGCCGGGCTCTAGCACAGATACGCAGTATTTT

clone_size: -
d_call: TRBD1
j_call: TRBJ1-3
v_call: TRBV11-3
cdr3_aa: CASSMGQLSSGNTIYF
cdr3_nt: TGTGCCAGCAGCATGGGACAGCTCAGCTCTGGAAACACCATATATTTT

clone_size: few
d_call: TRBD1
j_call: TRBJ1-1
v_call: TRBV11-2
cdr3_aa: CASSPRDRVSEAFF
cdr3_nt: TGTGCCAGCAGCCCCCGGGACAGGGTCTCTGAAGCTTTCTTT

clone_size: -
d_call: TRBD1
j_call: TRBJ2-1
v_call: TRBV27
cdr3_aa: CASTQWGTGSYNEQFF
cdr3_nt: TGTGCCAGCACCCAATGGGGGACAGGCTCCTACAATGAGCAGTTCTTC

clone_size: -
d_call: -
j_call: TRBJ1-1
v_call: TRBV20-1
cdr3_aa: CSARSPRLREAFF
cdr3_nt: TGCAGTGCTAGATCCCCCAGGCTCCGTGAAGCTTTCTTT